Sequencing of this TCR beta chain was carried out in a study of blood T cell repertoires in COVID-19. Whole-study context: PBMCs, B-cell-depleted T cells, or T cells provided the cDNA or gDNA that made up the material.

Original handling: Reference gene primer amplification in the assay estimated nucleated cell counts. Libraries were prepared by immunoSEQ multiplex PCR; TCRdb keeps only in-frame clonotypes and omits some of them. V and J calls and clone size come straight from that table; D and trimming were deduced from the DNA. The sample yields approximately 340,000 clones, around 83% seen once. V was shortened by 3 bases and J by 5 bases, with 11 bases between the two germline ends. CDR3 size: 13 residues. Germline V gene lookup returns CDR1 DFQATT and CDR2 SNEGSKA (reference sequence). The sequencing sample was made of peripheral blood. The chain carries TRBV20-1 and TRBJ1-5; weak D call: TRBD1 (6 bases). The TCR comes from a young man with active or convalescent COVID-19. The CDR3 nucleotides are TGCAGTGCTAGTCCACAGGGACATCAGCCCCAGCATTTT. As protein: CSASPQGHQPQHF.